This T cell receptor beta chain comes out of a study of blood T cell repertoires in COVID-19. Study-wide background: Collection of acute and convalescent COVID-19 samples took place in the United States, Italy and Spain. T cells, B-cell-depleted T cells, or PBMCs supplied cDNA or gDNA.

Profiling relied on immunoSEQ multiplex PCR, and the TCRdb table lists in-frame clones only, not all of them. The sample contains roughly 140,000 clones, around 84% of which appear only once. This CDR3 has 14 residues. The V gene lost 0 bases and the J gene lost 2 bases, with 8 bases spanning the gap. CDR1 and CDR2 from the germline V gene are LGHNA and YNFKEQ. This sequence was found in a woman aged 45-60 years with acute or convalescent COVID-19. This chain joins TRBV4-2 and TRBJ2-7; possibly TRBD1 for D (5 bases). The material sequenced was peripheral blood. The CDR3 is CASSQDRQTYEQYF. CDR3 nucleotide sequence: TGTGCCAGCAGCCAAGATAGACAGACCTACGAGCAGTACTTC.